Below are 20 T cell receptor beta chains sequenced from a single sample in a study of cytomegalovirus exposure and HLA in healthy donors (dated by TCRdb to the late 2010s). Preparation of the library involved the immunoSEQ multiplex PCR assay. The multiplex PCR relied on a mix of 60 forward primers for TCR Vbeta segments and 13 reverse primers for TCR Jbeta segments. TCRdb stores this immuneACCESS table with in-frame sequences only. Part of the clones is absent; in the studies checked, under half of the shortfall reflects unresolved V genes, and no reason is known for the rest. Within this sample are more than 95,000 clones, with approximately 83% of them counted one time only. The ten largest clones represent roughly 6.1% of the sample. The sequenced sample consisted of PBMCs. These receptors were collected from a young man in good health and CMV-seronegative.

The sample holds a few counts of this clone. V and J are TRBV19 and TRBJ2-5; 12 bases are shared with TRBD1. CDR1 is LNHDA, CDR2 SQIVND, per germline (reference sequence). The V and J ends lost 5 bases and 5 bases, in that order; junction bases with no gene match: 6. The CDR3 runs to 15 residues. CDR3: CASSGGTGGWETQYF. CDR3 DNA sequence: TGTGCCAGTAGTGGGGGGACAGGGGGCTGGGAGACCCAGTACTTC.

This clone has just a few counts. The rearrangement uses TRBV5-4 and TRBJ1-4, with TRBD1 matching 7 bases. V lost 0 bases, J lost 7 bases, and 3 bases stayed unmatched. The CDR3 contains 14 residues. From germline, CDR1 is SGHNT and CDR2 YYREEE (reference sequence). The CDR3 coding sequence is TGTGCCAGCAGCTTGGGGGGGGACAGTGAAAAACTGTTTTTT. Encoded protein: CASSLGGDSEKLFF.

This clone has just a few counts. The chain combines TRBV28 with TRBJ2-1, with TRBD2 identical over 11 bases. CDR3 length equals 19 residues. Germline CDR1 and CDR2: MDHEN and SYDVKM. V was clipped by 1 base and J by 0 bases; unmatched bases: 8. DNA of the CDR3: TGTGCCAGCAGTTTATTGGTAGCGGGAGGGTTTAGCTCCTACAATGAGCAGTTCTTC. It is translated as CASSLLVAGGFSSYNEQFF. Looking up the rest from reference TRBV28 and TRBJ2-1 gives the full variable domain: DVKVTQSSRYLVKRTGEKVFLECVQDMDHENMFWYRQDPGLGLRLIYFSYDVKMKEKGDIPEGYSVSREKKERFSLILESASTNQTSMYLCASSLLVAGGFSSYNEQFFGPGTRLTVL.

This chain connects TRBV28 to TRBJ1-2; 7 nucleotides line up with TRBD1. The CDR3 contains 16 residues. Germline CDR1 is MDHEN and CDR2 is SYDVKM. Trimming cost V 7 bases and J 1 base; bases outside gene matches: 12. The CDR3 is CASNSGGQGDNYGYTF. DNA for the CDR3: TGTGCCAGCAACTCCGGAGGTCAGGGGGATAACTATGGCTACACCTTC.

This sequence joins TRBV2 and TRBJ2-1; D unclear. CDR1 is SNHLY and CDR2 is FYNNEI in the germline V gene. This CDR3 has 16 amino acids. With 0 bases removed from V and 0 bases from J, the gap between germline ends came to 9 bases. For the CDR3, the DNA is TGTGCCAGCAGTGAAGCCGCCGGTAGCTCCTACAATGAGCAGTTCTTC. This codes for CASSEAAGSSYNEQFF.

The chain recombines TRBV5-4 with TRBJ1-1, with 9 positions matching TRBD1. The CDR3 runs 16 residues. V shed 2 bases and J 3 bases; nucleotides not matched to a gene: 8. CDR1 and CDR2 from the germline V gene are SGHNT and YYREEE (reference sequence). This CDR3 reads CASSLAGQGGDTEAFF. The CDR3 DNA reads TGTGCCAGCAGCTTAGCGGGACAGGGAGGGGACACTGAAGCTTTCTTT.

This clone was picked up a small number of times. The V and J genes are TRBV27 and TRBJ1-1, with 8 positions matching TRBD1. The CDR3 runs to 14 residues. The V segment lost 5 bases and the J segment 1 base; nucleotides outside the gene matches: 3. Germline loops: CDR1 MNHEY, CDR2 SMNVEV (reference sequence). CDR3 in DNA: TGTGCCAGCAGTCGTGACAGGGGGAACACTGAAGCTTTCTTT. It translates to CASSRDRGNTEAFF.

This clone was observed a handful of times. V and J are TRBV19 and TRBJ1-1; no definite D call. This CDR3 comprises 14 residues. The V end was cut by 7 bases, the J end by 0 bases, with 12 bases between. Germline loops: CDR1 LNHDA, CDR2 SQIVND (reference sequence). DNA for the CDR3: TGTGCCAGTAAAGCTGGGCAGTTGAACACTGAAGCTTTCTTT. Translating it yields CASKAGQLNTEAFF.

The chain's CDR3 is CASSLGEHQGYTEAFF. The CDR3 DNA follows: TGTGCCAGCAGTTTAGGGGAGCACCAAGGCTACACTGAAGCTTTCTTT. This chain links TRBV27 with TRBJ1-1; D is unresolved. The CDR3 is made up of 16 amino acids. CDR1 and CDR2 from the germline V gene are MNHEY and SMNVEV (reference sequence). Deletions cut 2 bases from V and 3 bases from J, with 16 bases between.

This chain uses TRBV5-1 with TRBJ2-1, with a tentative D call TRBD2 (6 bases). Germline V gene data show CDR1 as SGHRS and CDR2 as YFSETQ. The CDR3 is 15 residues long. Trimming shortened V by 3 bases and J by 5 bases, and 15 bases separated the two germline ends. The chain's CDR3 is CASSWETRYHNEQFF. DNA for the CDR3: TGCGCCAGCAGCTGGGAGACTAGATACCACAATGAGCAGTTCTTC.

J is TRBJ2-2 and V is TRBV6-1, with a possible D match to TRBD1 (6 bases). V was shortened by 5 bases and J by 1 base, with 8 bases between the two germline ends. Per the germline V gene, CDR1 is MNHNS and CDR2 is SASEGT. The CDR3 totals 14 residues. The CDR3 here is CASSLQGNTGELFF. The CDR3 bases are TGTGCCAGCAGTTTACAGGGGAACACCGGGGAGCTGTTTTTT.

The chain has TRBV9 and TRBJ2-7; 7 bases line up with TRBD2. The CDR3 is 14 residues long. Germline V gene sequence: CDR1 SGDLS, CDR2 YYNGEE. V was pared by 0 bases and J by 5 bases, with 5 bases of the junction left unmatched. As DNA, the CDR3 is TGTGCCAGCAGCGTAGCGGGAGGTATCCACGAGCAGTACTTC. Its protein product is CASSVAGGIHEQYF.

This chain joins TRBV18 and TRBJ1-2; 9 bases are a match to TRBD1. This CDR3 is built from 17 residues. The J segment lost 1 base and the V segment lost 3 bases, leaving 9 bases of the junction unmatched. Germline lookup yields CDR1 KGHSH and CDR2 LQKENI. This CDR3 is CASSPTDRGRLNYGYTF. CDR3 DNA sequence: TGTGCCAGCTCACCCACGGACAGGGGACGCCTTAACTATGGCTACACCTTC.

The V gene is TRBV29-1, the J gene TRBJ2-7, with TRBD1 matching over 10 bases. This CDR3 region has 14 residues. CDR1 and CDR2 from the germline V gene are SQVTM and ANQGSEA. J lost 4 bases, V lost 7 bases, and 10 bases had no gene match. The CDR3 coding sequence is TGCAGCGCCAGGGGGGGGGACAGGGGATACGAGCAGTACTTC. Protein: CSARGGDRGYEQYF.

The chain is built from TRBV5-6 and TRBJ2-1, with 7 nucleotides matching TRBD1. This CDR3 contains 15 residues. Germline-derived CDR1 and CDR2 are SGHDT and YYEEEE. With V trimmed by 0 bases and J by 7 bases, 7 bases remained unmatched. The CDR3 sequence is CASSLGNRGWNEQFF. CDR3 bases: TGTGCCAGCAGCTTGGGGAACAGGGGATGGAATGAGCAGTTCTTC.

Comments on this clone: Other DNA sequences in this specimen translate into the identical CDR3. The V and J genes are TRBV27 and TRBJ2-5, with D possibly being TRBD1 (6 bases). CDR1 and CDR2 from the germline V gene are MNHEY and SMNVEV (reference sequence). Trimming took off 3 bases at V and 0 bases at J, with 14 bases between the two ends. The length of the CDR3 is 16 residues. CDR3: CASSFSAGEYQETQYF. CDR3 nucleotides: TGTGCCAGCAGTTTTTCGGCAGGGGAGTACCAAGAGACCCAGTACTTC.

This sequence joins TRBV7-9 and TRBJ2-7, with D unresolved. Germline V CDR1 and CDR2: SEHNR, FQNEAQ (reference sequence). This CDR3 region has 13 residues. Trimming cost V 5 bases and J 3 bases, with 11 bases left between them. CDR3: CASSRPTGYEQYF. The CDR3 DNA sequence: TGTGCCAGCAGCCGTCCTACGGGCTACGAGCAGTACTTC.

The rearrangement joins TRBV18 to TRBJ2-7; D is possibly TRBD2 (6 bases). The CDR3 is made up of 16 amino acids. V lost 3 bases, J lost 0 bases, and 15 bases lay in between. CDR1 and CDR2 (germline): KGHSH, LQKENI. CDR3 sequence: CASSPVGGASSYEQYF. CDR3 sequence (DNA): TGTGCCAGCTCACCGGTGGGGGGTGCTAGCTCCTACGAGCAGTACTTC.

The chain links TRBV5-1 to TRBJ2-7; 7 bases align to TRBD1. Germline CDR1 and CDR2: SGHRS and YFSETQ. The V segment lost 4 bases and the J segment 5 bases; nucleotides outside the gene matches: 12. The CDR3 is 15 residues long. The DNA for the CDR3 is TGCGCCAGCAGCCCGACAGGGCTCTCAGGCAACGAGCAGTACTTC. Amino acid sequence: CASSPTGLSGNEQYF.

The chain joins TRBV7-9 to TRBJ2-7; TRBD1 might be the D (5 bases). V lost 5 bases and J 2 bases, leaving 19 bases between the germline ends. The CDR3 covers 16 residues. CDR1 and CDR2 (germline): SEHNR, FQNEAQ (reference sequence). The CDR3 loop is CASSPTYPTEAYEQYF. DNA for the CDR3: TGTGCCAGCAGCCCGACCTACCCGACAGAAGCCTACGAGCAGTACTTC.